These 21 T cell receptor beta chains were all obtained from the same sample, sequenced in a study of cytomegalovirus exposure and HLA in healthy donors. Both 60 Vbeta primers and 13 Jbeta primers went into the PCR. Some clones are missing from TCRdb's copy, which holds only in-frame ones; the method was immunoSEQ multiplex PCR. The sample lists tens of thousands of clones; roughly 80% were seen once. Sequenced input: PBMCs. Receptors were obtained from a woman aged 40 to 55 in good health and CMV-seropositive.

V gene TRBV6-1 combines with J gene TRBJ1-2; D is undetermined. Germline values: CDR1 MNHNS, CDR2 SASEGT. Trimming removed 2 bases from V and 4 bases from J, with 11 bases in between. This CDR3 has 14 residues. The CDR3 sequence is CASSEIRVSYGYTF. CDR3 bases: TGTGCCAGCAGTGAAATTCGGGTTTCCTATGGCTACACCTTC.

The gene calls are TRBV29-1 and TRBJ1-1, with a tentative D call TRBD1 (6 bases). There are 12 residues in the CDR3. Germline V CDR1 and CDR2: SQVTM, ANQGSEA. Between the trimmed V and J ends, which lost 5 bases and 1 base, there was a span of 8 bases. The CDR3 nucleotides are TGCAGCGTTTCCAGGGGGAACACTGAAGCTTTCTTT. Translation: CSVSRGNTEAFF.

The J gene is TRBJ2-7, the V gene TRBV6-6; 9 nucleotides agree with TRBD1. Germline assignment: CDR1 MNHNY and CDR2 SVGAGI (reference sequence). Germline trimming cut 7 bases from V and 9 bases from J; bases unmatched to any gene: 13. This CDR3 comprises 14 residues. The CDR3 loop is CASMGRDRDGGQYF. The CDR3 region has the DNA TGTGCCAGCATGGGCCGGGACAGGGATGGCGGGCAGTACTTC.

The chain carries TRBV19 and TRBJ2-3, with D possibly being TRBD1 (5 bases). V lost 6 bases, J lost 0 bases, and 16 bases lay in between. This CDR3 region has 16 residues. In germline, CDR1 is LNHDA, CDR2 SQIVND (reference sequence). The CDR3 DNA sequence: TGTGCCAGTAGACTATCTTGGGGCACTAGCACAGATACGCAGTATTTT. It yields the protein CASRLSWGTSTDTQYF.

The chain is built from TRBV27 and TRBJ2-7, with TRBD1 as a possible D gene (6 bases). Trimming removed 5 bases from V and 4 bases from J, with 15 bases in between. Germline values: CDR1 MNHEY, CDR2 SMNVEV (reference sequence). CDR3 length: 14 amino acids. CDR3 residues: CASSLGTPFYEQYF. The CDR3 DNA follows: TGTGCCAGCAGTCTCGGGACACCGTTTTACGAGCAGTACTTC.

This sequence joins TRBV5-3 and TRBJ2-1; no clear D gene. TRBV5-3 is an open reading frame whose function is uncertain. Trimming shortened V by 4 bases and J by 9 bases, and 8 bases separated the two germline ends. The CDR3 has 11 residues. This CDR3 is CARSPSCEQFF. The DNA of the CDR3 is TGTGCCAGAAGCCCCTCGTGTGAGCAGTTCTTC.

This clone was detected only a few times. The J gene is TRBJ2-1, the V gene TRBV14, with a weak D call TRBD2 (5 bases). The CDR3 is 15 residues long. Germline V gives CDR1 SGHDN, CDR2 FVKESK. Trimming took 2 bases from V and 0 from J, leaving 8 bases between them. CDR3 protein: CASSQWGASYNEQFF. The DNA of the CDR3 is TGTGCCAGCAGCCAATGGGGAGCCTCCTACAATGAGCAGTTCTTC.

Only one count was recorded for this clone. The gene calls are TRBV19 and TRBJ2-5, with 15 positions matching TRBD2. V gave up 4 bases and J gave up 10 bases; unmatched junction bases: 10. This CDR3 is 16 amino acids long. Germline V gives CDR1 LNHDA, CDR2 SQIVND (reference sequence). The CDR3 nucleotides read TGTGCCAGTAGTACCGGACGGACTAGCGGGAGGGGTGGCCAGTACTTC. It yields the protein CASSTGRTSGRGGQYF.

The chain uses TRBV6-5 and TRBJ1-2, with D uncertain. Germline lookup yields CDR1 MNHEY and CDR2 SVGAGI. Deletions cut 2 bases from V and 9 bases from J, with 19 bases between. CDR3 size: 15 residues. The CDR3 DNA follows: TGTGCCAGCAGTTACCTAATTTCTAGCCAAGCCCGCTACACCTTC. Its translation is CASSYLISSQARYTF.

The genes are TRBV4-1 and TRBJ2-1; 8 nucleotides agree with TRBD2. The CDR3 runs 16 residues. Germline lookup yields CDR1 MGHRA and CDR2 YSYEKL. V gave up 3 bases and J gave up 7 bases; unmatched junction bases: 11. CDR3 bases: TGCGCCAGCAGCCACGGTAGCGGGGTGAGCGAAAATGAGCAGTTCTTC. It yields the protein CASSHGSGVSENEQFF.

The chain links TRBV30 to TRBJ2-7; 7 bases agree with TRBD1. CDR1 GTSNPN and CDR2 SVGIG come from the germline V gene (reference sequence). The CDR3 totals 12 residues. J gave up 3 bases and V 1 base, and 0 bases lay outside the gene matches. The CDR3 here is CAWSAGGYEQYF. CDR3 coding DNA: TGTGCCTGGAGTGCAGGGGGCTACGAGCAGTACTTC.

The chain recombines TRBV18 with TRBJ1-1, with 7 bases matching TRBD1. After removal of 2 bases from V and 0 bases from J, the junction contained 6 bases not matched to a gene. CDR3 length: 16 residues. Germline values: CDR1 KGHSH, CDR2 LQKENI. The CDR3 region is CASSPRPDRVNTEAFF. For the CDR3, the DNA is TGTGCCAGCTCACCAAGACCCGACAGGGTGAACACTGAAGCTTTCTTT.

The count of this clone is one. The CDR3 loop is CASSAAGTGDYEQYF. The CDR3 DNA sequence: TGTGCCAGCAGCGCGGCCGGGACAGGGGACTACGAGCAGTACTTC. This chain joins TRBV5-4 and TRBJ2-7; TRBD1 aligns across 10 bases. This CDR3 is 15 amino acids long. The trim removed 4 bases at V and 3 bases at J, leaving 7 bases unmatched. Germline CDR1 is SGHNT and CDR2 is YYREEE (reference sequence).

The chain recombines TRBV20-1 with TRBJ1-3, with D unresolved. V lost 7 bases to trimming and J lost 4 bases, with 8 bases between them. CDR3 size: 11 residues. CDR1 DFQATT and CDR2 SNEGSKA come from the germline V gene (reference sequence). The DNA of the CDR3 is TGCAGTGGGCTAGTGGGAAACACCATATATTTT. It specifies CSGLVGNTIYF.

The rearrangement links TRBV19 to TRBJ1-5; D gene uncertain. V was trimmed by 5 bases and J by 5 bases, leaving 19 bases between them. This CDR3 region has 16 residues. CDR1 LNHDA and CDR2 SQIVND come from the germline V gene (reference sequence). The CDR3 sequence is CASSSTQRRSDQPQHF. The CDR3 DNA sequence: TGTGCCAGTAGTTCTACCCAGAGGAGGTCCGATCAGCCCCAGCATTTT.

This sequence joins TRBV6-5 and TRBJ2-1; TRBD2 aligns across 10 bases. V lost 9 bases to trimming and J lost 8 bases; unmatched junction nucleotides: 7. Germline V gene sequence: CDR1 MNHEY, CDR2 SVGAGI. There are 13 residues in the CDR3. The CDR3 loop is CASWSGRAYEQFF. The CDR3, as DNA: TGTGCCAGTTGGAGCGGGAGGGCCTATGAGCAGTTCTTC.

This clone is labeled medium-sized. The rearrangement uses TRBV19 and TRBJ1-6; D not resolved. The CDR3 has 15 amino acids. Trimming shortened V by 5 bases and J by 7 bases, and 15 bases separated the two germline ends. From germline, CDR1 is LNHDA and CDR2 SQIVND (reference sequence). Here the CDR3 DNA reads TGTGCCAGTAGTCCCCAGGATTGGTGGAATTCACCCCTCCACTTT. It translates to CASSPQDWWNSPLHF. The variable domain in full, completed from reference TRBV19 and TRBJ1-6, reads DGGITQSPKYLFRKEGQNVTLSCEQNLNHDAMYWYRQDPGQGLRLIYYSQIVNDFQKGDIAEGYSVSREKKESFPLTVTSAQKNPTAFYLCASSPQDWWNSPLHFGNGTRLTVT.

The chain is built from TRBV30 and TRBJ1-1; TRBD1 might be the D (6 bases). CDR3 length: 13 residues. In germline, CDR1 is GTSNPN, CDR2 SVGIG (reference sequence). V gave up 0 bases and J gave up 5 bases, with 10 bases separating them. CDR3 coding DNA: TGTGCCTGGAGTGTAGACAGGACTACTGAAGCTTTCTTT. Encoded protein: CAWSVDRTTEAFF.

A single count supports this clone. The CDR3 DNA is TGTGCCAGCAGCCAAGGCGGGCGGACGGATAATGGCTACACCTTC. Its protein is CASSQGGRTDNGYTF. This chain connects TRBV4-2 to TRBJ1-2; D uncertain. This CDR3 has 15 amino acids. V lost 1 base and J lost 6, with 15 bases in between. Germline V lookup: CDR1 LGHNA, CDR2 YNFKEQ.

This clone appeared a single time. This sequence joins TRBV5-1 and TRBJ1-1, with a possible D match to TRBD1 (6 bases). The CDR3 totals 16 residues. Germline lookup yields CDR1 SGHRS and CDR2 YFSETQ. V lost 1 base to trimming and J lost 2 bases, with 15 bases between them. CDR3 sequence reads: CASSLSPDRPNTEAFF. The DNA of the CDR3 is TGCGCCAGCAGCTTGTCCCCGGACAGACCAAACACTGAAGCTTTCTTT. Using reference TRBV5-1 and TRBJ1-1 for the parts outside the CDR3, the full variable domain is KAGVTQTPRYLIKTRGQQVTLSCSPISGHRSVSWYQQTPGQGLQFLFEYFSETQRNKGNFPGRFSGRQFSNSRSEMNVSTLELGDSALYLCASSLSPDRPNTEAFFGQGTRLTVV.

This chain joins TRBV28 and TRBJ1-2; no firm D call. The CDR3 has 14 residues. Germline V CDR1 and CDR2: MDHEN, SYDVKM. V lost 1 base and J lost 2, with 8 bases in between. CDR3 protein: CASSLLAENYGYTF. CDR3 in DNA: TGTGCCAGCAGTTTATTAGCGGAAAACTATGGCTACACCTTC.